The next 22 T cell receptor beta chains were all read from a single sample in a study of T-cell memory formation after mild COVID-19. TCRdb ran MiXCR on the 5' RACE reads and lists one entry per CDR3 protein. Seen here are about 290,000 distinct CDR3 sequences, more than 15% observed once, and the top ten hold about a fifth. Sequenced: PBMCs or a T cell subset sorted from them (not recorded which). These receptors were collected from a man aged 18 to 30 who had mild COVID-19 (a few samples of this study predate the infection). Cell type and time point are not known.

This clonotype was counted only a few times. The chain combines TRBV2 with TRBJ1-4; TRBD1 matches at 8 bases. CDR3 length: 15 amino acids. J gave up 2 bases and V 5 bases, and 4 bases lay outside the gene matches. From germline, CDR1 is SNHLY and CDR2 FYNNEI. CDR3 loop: CASSSRQGTNEKLFF. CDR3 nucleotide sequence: TGTGCCAGCAGTAGTCGACAGGGGACTAATGAAAAACTGTTTTTT.

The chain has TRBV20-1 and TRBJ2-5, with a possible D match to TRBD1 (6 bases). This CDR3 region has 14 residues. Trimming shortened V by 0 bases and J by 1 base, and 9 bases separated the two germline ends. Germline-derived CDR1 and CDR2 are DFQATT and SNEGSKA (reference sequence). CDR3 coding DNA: TGCAGTGCTAGAGAGAGGACAGTCCAAGAGACCCAGTACTTC. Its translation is CSARERTVQETQYF.

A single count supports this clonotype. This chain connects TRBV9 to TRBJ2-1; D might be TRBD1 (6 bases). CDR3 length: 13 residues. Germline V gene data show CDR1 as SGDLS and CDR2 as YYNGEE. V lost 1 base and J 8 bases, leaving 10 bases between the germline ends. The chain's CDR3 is CASSVQGWDEQFF. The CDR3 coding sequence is TGTGCCAGCAGCGTACAGGGGTGGGATGAGCAGTTCTTC.

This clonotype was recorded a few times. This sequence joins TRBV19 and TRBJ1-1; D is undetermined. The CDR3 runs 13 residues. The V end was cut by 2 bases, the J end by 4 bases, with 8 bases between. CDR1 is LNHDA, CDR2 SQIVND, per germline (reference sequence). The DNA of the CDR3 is TGTGCCAGTAGTATAAGACACGGCACTGAAGCTTTCTTT. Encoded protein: CASSIRHGTEAFF. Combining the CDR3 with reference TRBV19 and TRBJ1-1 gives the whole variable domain DGGITQSPKYLFRKEGQNVTLSCEQNLNHDAMYWYRQDPGQGLRLIYYSQIVNDFQKGDIAEGYSVSREKKESFPLTVTSAQKNPTAFYLCASSIRHGTEAFFGQGTRLTVV.

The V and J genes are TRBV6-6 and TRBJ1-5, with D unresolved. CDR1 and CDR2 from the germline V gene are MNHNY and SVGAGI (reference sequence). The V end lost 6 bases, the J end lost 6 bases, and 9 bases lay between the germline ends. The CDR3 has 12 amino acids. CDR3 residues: CASSRPSQPQHF. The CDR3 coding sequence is TGTGCCAGCAGCCGACCCTCTCAGCCCCAGCATTTT.

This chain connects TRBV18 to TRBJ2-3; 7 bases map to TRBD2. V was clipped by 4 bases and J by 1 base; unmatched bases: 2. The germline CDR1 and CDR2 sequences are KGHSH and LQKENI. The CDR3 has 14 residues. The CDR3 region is CASSRREGTDTQYF. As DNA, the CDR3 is TGTGCCAGCTCACGCCGGGAGGGCACAGATACGCAGTATTTT.

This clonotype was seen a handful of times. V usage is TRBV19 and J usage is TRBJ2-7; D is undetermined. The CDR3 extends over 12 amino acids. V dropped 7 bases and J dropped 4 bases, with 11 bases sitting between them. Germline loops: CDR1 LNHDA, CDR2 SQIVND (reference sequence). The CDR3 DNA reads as TGTGCCAGTACGGGCAGTCCTTACGAGCAGTACTTC. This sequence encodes CASTGSPYEQYF. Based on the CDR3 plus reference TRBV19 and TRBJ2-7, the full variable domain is DGGITQSPKYLFRKEGQNVTLSCEQNLNHDAMYWYRQDPGQGLRLIYYSQIVNDFQKGDIAEGYSVSREKKESFPLTVTSAQKNPTAFYLCASTGSPYEQYFGPGTRLTVT.

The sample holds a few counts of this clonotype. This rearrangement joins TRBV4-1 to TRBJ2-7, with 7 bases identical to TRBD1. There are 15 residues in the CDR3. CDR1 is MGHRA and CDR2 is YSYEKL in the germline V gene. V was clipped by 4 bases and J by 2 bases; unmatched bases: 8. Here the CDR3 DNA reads TGCGCCAGCAGCCTCGGCCGGGACAGTACCTACGAGCAGTACTTC. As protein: CASSLGRDSTYEQYF.

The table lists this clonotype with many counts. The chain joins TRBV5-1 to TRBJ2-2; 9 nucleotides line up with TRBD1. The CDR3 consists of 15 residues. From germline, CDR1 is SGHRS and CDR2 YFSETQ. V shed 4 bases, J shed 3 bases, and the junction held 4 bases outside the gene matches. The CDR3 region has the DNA TGCGCCAGCAGCCGGACAGGGGTCCACACCGGGGAGCTGTTTTTT. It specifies CASSRTGVHTGELFF.

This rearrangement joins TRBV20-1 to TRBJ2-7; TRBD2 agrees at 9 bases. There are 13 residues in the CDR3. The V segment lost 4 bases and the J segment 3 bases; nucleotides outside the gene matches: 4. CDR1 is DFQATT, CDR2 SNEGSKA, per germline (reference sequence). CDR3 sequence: CSATSGAIYEQYV. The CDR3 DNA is TGCAGTGCTACTAGCGGGGCGATCTACGAGCAGTACGTC.

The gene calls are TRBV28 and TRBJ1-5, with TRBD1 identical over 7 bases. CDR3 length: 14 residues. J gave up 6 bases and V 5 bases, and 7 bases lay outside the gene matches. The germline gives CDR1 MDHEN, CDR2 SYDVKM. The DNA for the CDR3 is TGTGCCAGCAGTGGAGGGGGCTCGGGTCAGCCCCAGCATTTT. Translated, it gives CASSGGGSGQPQHF.

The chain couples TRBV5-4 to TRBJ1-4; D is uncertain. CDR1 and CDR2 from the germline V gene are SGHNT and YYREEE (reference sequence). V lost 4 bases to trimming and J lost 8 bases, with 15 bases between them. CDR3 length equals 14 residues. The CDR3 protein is CASSRENLREKLFF. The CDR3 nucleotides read TGTGCCAGCAGCCGTGAAAACCTTAGGGAAAAACTGTTTTTT.

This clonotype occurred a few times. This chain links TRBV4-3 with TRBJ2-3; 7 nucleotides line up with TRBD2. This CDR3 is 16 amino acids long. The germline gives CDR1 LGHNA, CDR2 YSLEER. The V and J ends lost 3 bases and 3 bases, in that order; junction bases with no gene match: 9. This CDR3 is CASSHRRSGGTDTQYF. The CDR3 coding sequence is TGCGCCAGCAGCCACCGTCGGTCCGGGGGGACAGATACGCAGTATTTT.

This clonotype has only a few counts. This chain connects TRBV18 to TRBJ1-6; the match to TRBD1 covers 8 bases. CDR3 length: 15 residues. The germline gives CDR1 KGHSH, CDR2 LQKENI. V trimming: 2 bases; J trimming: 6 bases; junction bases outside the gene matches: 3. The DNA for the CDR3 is TGTGCCAGCTCACCAGGGACAGGTGTTAATTCACCCCTCCACTTT. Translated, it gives CASSPGTGVNSPLHF.

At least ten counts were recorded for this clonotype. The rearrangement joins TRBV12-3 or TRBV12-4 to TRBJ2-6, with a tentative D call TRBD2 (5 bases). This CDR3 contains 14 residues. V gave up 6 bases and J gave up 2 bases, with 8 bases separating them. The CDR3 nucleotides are TGTGCCAGCAGCCTGGAGGCTGGGGCCAACGTCCTGACTTTC. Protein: CASSLEAGANVLTF.

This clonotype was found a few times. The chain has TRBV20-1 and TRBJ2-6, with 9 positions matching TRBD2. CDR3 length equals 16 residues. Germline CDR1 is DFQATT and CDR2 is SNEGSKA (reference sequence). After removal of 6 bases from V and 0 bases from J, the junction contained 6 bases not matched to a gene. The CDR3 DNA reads TGCAGTGCCCTCTCTAGCGGGGCCTCTGGGGCCAACGTCCTGACTTTC. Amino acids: CSALSSGASGANVLTF.

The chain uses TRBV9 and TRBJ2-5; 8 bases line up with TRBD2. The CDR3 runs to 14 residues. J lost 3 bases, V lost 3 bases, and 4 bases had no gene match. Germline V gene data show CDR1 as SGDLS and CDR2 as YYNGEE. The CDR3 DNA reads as TGTGCCAGCAGCGAACGCGGGAGGAAAGAGACCCAGTACTTC. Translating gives CASSERGRKETQYF.

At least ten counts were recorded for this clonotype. CDR3: CASSPYGGWSTGELFF. The CDR3 DNA is TGCGCCAGCAGCCCATACGGGGGATGGAGCACCGGGGAGCTGTTTTTT. The V gene is TRBV5-1, the J gene TRBJ2-2; tentatively, D is TRBD2 (6 bases). The CDR3 is 16 amino acids. V lost 4 bases and J lost 4, with 17 bases in between. Germline V gene lookup returns CDR1 SGHRS and CDR2 YFSETQ.

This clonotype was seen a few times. CDR3 loop: CATSAGTGLEETQYF. The CDR3, as DNA: TGTGCCACCAGTGCAGGAACAGGGCTTGAGGAGACCCAGTACTTC. V is TRBV24-1 and J is TRBJ2-5; maybe TRBD1 (6 bases). This CDR3 is 15 amino acids long. Germline assignment: CDR1 KGHDR and CDR2 SFDVKD. Trimming removed 5 bases from V and 5 bases from J, with 17 bases in between.

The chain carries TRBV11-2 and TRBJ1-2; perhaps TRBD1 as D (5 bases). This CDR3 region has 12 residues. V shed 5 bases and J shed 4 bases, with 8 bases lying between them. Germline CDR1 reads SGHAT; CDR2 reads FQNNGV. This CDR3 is CASSRDGYGYTF. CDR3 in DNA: TGTGCCAGCAGCCGGGACGGCTATGGCTACACCTTC.

The CDR3 loop reads CASSLRVADYGYTF. The CDR3 coding sequence is TGCGCCAGCAGCTTGCGGGTTGCAGACTATGGCTACACCTTC. The chain carries TRBV5-1 and TRBJ1-2; the D is unclear. Germline V CDR1 and CDR2: SGHRS, YFSETQ. The CDR3 runs to 14 residues. The ends were cut back, 1 base at V and 3 bases at J, with 10 bases in the middle. The entire variable domain, with the rest obtained from reference TRBV5-1 and TRBJ1-2, is as follows: KAGVTQTPRYLIKTRGQQVTLSCSPISGHRSVSWYQQTPGQGLQFLFEYFSETQRNKGNFPGRFSGRQFSNSRSEMNVSTLELGDSALYLCASSLRVADYGYTFGSGTRLTVV.

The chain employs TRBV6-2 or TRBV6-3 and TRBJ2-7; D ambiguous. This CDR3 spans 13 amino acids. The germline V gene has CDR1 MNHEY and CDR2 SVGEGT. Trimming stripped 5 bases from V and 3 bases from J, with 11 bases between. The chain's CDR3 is CASSHTPGYEQYV. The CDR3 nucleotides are TGTGCCAGCAGTCACACCCCGGGCTACGAGCAGTACGTC.